This T cell receptor beta chain was sequenced for a study of cytomegalovirus exposure and HLA in healthy donors. V was pared by 5 bases and J by 5 bases, with 9 bases of the junction left unmatched. This CDR3 comprises 15 residues. Germline lookup yields CDR1 MGHDK and CDR2 SYGVNS. Data came from immunoSEQ multiplex PCR; TCRdb stores just in-frame clones and leaves some out. The repertoire consists of 120,000 or so clones, with roughly 90% occurring once and the leading ten covering 1.9%. The material sequenced was PBMCs. V gene TRBV25-1 combines with J gene TRBJ2-3, with TRBD2 matching over 8 bases. This TCR was sampled from a woman between 18 and 30 years old in good health and CMV-seronegative. CDR3 nucleotide sequence: TGTGCCAGCAGTTCCCCCGGGACTAGAGGAGATACGCAGTATTTT. Translation: CASSSPGTRGDTQYF.